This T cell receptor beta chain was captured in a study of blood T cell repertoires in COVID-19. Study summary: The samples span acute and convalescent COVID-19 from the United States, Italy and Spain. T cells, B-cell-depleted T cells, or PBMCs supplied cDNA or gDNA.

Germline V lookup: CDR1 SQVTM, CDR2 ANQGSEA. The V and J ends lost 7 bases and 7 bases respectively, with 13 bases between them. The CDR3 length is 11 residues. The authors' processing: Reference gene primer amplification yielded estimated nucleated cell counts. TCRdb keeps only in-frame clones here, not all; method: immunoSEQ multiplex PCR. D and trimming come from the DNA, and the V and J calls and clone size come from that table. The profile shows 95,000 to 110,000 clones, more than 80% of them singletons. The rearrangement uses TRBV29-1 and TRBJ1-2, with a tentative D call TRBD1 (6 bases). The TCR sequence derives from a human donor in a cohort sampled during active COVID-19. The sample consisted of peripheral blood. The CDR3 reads CSAGEGRGYTF. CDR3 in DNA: TGCAGCGCAGGGGAGGGCCGTGGCTACACCTTC.